The 31 T cell receptor beta chains below were found in one sample sequenced in a study of blood T cell repertoires in COVID-19. This table comes from immunoSEQ multiplex PCR, and its TCRdb copy is limited to in-frame clones, with some not included. The data show 63,000 or so clones, with 80% to 90% seen just once and roughly an eighth held by the top ten. The specimen sequenced was peripheral blood. These receptors came from a human donor in a cohort sampled during active COVID-19.

This clone was seen a single time. The chain is built from TRBV27 and TRBJ2-1; 10 bases map to TRBD1. The CDR3 sequence is 15 residues long. Germline assignment: CDR1 MNHEY and CDR2 SMNVEV (reference sequence). J gave up 7 bases and V 7 bases, and 10 bases lay outside the gene matches. CDR3 nucleotides: TGTGCCAGCAATAAAGACAGGGGGCCGTTAAATGAGCAGTTCTTC. It yields the protein CASNKDRGPLNEQFF.

This clone occurred a few times. The rearrangement joins TRBV28 to TRBJ1-2, with a possible D match to TRBD1 (5 bases). The CDR3 totals 14 residues. Germline CDR1 reads MDHEN; CDR2 reads SYDVKM. V lost 4 bases and J lost 8, with 17 bases in between. The CDR3 region is CASSWGGESVGYTF. The CDR3 bases are TGTGCCAGCAGTTGGGGGGGGGAATCGGTCGGCTACACCTTC.

V and J are TRBV24-1 and TRBJ1-1; the match to TRBD1 covers 12 bases. With 4 bases clipped from V and 10 bases from J, the junction kept 9 bases outside the gene matches. This CDR3 is 15 amino acids long. Per the germline V gene, CDR1 is KGHDR and CDR2 is SFDVKD. This chain's CDR3 is CATSERGGQGARAFF. DNA of the CDR3: TGTGCCACCAGTGAACGGGGGGGACAGGGGGCGCGAGCTTTCTTT.

This chain uses TRBV15 with TRBJ2-7; TRBD2 matches at 11 bases. V shed 0 bases, J shed 2 bases, and the junction held 0 bases outside the gene matches. Per germline, CDR1 LNHNV and CDR2 YYDKDF (reference sequence). CDR3 length equals 15 residues. The CDR3 nucleotides are TGTGCCACCAGCAGAGATAGCGGGGGGGCCTACGAGCAGTACTTC. It encodes CATSRDSGGAYEQYF. Complete variable domain (other parts from reference TRBV15 and TRBJ2-7): DAMVIQNPRYQVTQFGKPVTLSCSQTLNHNVMYWYQQKSSQAPKLLFHYYDKDFNNEADTPDNFQSRRPNTSFCFLDIRSPGLGDTAMYLCATSRDSGGAYEQYFGPGTRLTVT.

This clone was seen only once. The J gene is TRBJ2-7, the V gene TRBV5-5; the match to TRBD1 covers 9 bases. V shed 1 base and J 0 bases; nucleotides not matched to a gene: 5. The CDR3 consists of 16 residues. Germline V gene lookup returns CDR1 SGHKS and CDR2 YYEKEE (reference sequence). CDR3 coding DNA: TGTGCCAGCAGCTTGTTGGGACAGGGCAGCTCCTACGAGCAGTACTTC. This encodes CASSLLGQGSSYEQYF.

The genes are TRBV6-5 and TRBJ2-5; no firm D call. This CDR3 has 12 residues. Germline values: CDR1 MNHEY, CDR2 SVGAGI. The ends were cut back, 6 bases at V and 2 bases at J, with 7 bases in the middle. The DNA of the CDR3 is TGTGCCAGCAGGTCAGGTCAAGAGACCCAGTACTTC. Protein sequence: CASRSGQETQYF.

The CDR3 region is CASSLTDNQPQHF. CDR3 coding DNA: TGTGCCAGCAGCTTGACAGATAATCAGCCCCAGCATTTT. This chain joins TRBV7-8 and TRBJ1-5; D possibly corresponds to TRBD1 (5 bases). Germline CDR1 reads SGHVS; CDR2 reads FQNEAQ. This CDR3 contains 13 residues. The V and J ends lost 3 bases and 4 bases respectively, with 7 bases between them. Variable domain in full (rest from reference TRBV7-8 and TRBJ1-5): GAGVSQSPRYKVAKRGQDVALRCDPISGHVSLFWYQQALGQGPEFLTYFQNEAQLDKSGLPSDRFFAERPEGSVSTLKIQRTQQEDSAVYLCASSLTDNQPQHFGDGTRLSIL.

The J gene is TRBJ2-7, the V gene TRBV7-9, with a weak D call TRBD2 (6 bases). Trimming stripped 1 base from V and 5 bases from J, with 6 bases between. CDR1 and CDR2 (germline): SEHNR, FQNEAQ (reference sequence). The CDR3 contains 12 residues. The CDR3 nucleotides read TGTGCCAGCAGCTTAGGGACTAACGAGCAGTACTTC. Translation gives CASSLGTNEQYF. Supplemented by reference TRBV7-9 and TRBJ2-7, the full variable domain reads DTGVSQNPRHKITKRGQNVTFRCDPISEHNRLYWYRQTLGQGPEFLTYFQNEAQLEKSRLLSDRFSAERPKGSFSTLEIQRTEQGDSAMYLCASSLGTNEQYFGPGTRLTVT.

V and J are TRBV4-3 and TRBJ2-3; no definite D call. The CDR3 has 17 residues. Per the germline V gene, CDR1 is LGHNA and CDR2 is YSLEER. V lost 0 bases, J lost 4 bases, and 17 bases lay in between. CDR3 protein: CASSQDSALELPDTQYF. The CDR3 DNA reads TGCGCCAGCAGCCAAGACTCCGCCTTGGAGTTGCCAGATACGCAGTATTTT.

V is TRBV10-3 and J is TRBJ2-7; tentatively, D is TRBD1 (5 bases). Germline V gene lookup returns CDR1 ENHRY and CDR2 SYGVKD. The CDR3 loop spans 15 amino acids. Trimming cost V 3 bases and J 0 bases, with 12 bases left between them. The CDR3 DNA reads TGTGCCATCAGTGACCTATCAGGGCACTCCTACGAGCAGTACTTC. This gives the protein CAISDLSGHSYEQYF.

The CDR3, as DNA: TGCAGTGCTAGGCGTTCACCCCTCCACTTT. Amino acids: CSARRSPLHF. The chain combines TRBV20-1 with TRBJ1-6; D not certain. Per the germline V gene, CDR1 is DFQATT and CDR2 is SNEGSKA (reference sequence). V dropped 3 bases and J dropped 9 bases, with 3 bases sitting between them. CDR3 length: 10 amino acids.

This chain uses TRBV6-6 with TRBJ2-7; D is undetermined. Germline CDR1 reads MNHNY; CDR2 reads SVGAGI (reference sequence). There are 11 residues in the CDR3. Trimming took 5 bases from V and 5 from J, leaving 7 bases between them. For the CDR3, the DNA is TGTGCCAGCAGTAATATAGACGAGCAGTACTTC. Amino acids: CASSNIDEQYF.

The gene calls are TRBV11-2 and TRBJ1-6, with 8 bases matching TRBD1. V lost 1 base and J lost 10; bases outside the gene matches: 9. CDR1 SGHAT and CDR2 FQNNGV come from the germline V gene. CDR3 length: 16 amino acids. This CDR3 is CASSLGRTGLHSPLHF. CDR3 nucleotide sequence: TGTGCCAGCAGCTTAGGTCGGACAGGGTTGCACTCACCCCTCCACTTT.

This chain joins TRBV9 and TRBJ2-7; weak D call: TRBD1 (5 bases). The germline V gene has CDR1 SGDLS and CDR2 YYNGEE. The CDR3 has 14 residues. V was clipped by 3 bases and J by 3 bases, with 13 bases between them. CDR3 nucleotide sequence: TGTGCCAGCAGCGCCCAGGCAGGGAACTACGAGCAGTACTTC. Protein product: CASSAQAGNYEQYF.

The genes are TRBV12-3 or TRBV12-4 and TRBJ1-2; 7 bases align to TRBD1. J gave up 5 bases and V 5 bases, and 5 bases lay outside the gene matches. There are 13 residues in the CDR3. The CDR3 loop reads CASSVGQTYGYTF. DNA of the CDR3: TGTGCCAGCAGTGTGGGACAGACTTATGGCTACACCTTC.

The chain carries TRBV9 and TRBJ2-1, with 14 bases fitting TRBD2. This CDR3 has 18 residues. Germline V lookup: CDR1 SGDLS, CDR2 YYNGEE. Trimming removed 0 bases from V and 1 base from J; junction bases left unmatched: 3. The CDR3 reads CASSVGLAGGRSYNEQFF. Here the CDR3 DNA reads TGTGCCAGCAGCGTAGGACTAGCGGGAGGGCGTTCCTACAATGAGCAGTTCTTC.

V and J are TRBV11-2 and TRBJ2-3; 13 nucleotides agree with TRBD2. CDR1 is SGHAT, CDR2 FQNNGV, per germline. The CDR3 consists of 16 residues. The J segment lost 6 bases and the V segment lost 4 bases, leaving 7 bases of the junction unmatched. The CDR3 loop is CASSSGLAGVLDTQYF. CDR3 in DNA: TGTGCCAGCAGCTCAGGACTAGCGGGAGTTTTGGATACGCAGTATTTT.

The chain combines TRBV27 with TRBJ2-1; 7 bases align to TRBD2. V dropped 6 bases and J dropped 1; count of bases not matched to a gene: 12. Per germline, CDR1 MNHEY and CDR2 SMNVEV (reference sequence). The CDR3 is 17 amino acids. The CDR3 bases are TGTGCCAGCAGCCTACTAGCGAGAAGGACGTCCTACAATGAGCAGTTCTTC. This sequence encodes CASSLLARRTSYNEQFF.

The chain joins TRBV7-9 to TRBJ2-1, with 8 bases that match TRBD1. V shed 3 bases, J shed 6 bases, and the junction held 7 bases outside the gene matches. CDR1 is SEHNR, CDR2 FQNEAQ, per germline (reference sequence). The CDR3 consists of 15 residues. CDR3 DNA sequence: TGTGCCAGCAGCTTGCGGACAGGGAGCGGCAATGAGCAGTTCTTC. The encoded protein is CASSLRTGSGNEQFF.

The chain combines TRBV7-6 with TRBJ2-7; TRBD1 might be the D (5 bases). Germline CDR1 reads SGHVS; CDR2 reads FNYEAQ. This CDR3 has 15 residues. Trimming pared 5 bases from V and 6 bases from J, leaving 20 bases between. DNA of the CDR3: TGTGCCAGCAGCCCCTCCCCCGGCGACAGAAGCGAGCAGTACTTC. Translation: CASSPSPGDRSEQYF.

The J gene is TRBJ2-1, the V gene TRBV6-4; TRBD2 aligns across 9 bases. The CDR3 length is 13 residues. Germline CDR1 and CDR2: MRHNA and SNTAGT. After removal of 0 bases from V and 12 bases from J, the junction contained 3 bases not matched to a gene. CDR3 sequence reads: CASSDSFSGGQFF. The CDR3 coding sequence is TGTGCCAGCAGTGACTCGTTTAGCGGGGGGCAGTTCTTC.

The chain combines TRBV6-5 with TRBJ1-2; TRBD1 aligns across 11 bases. With V trimmed by 5 bases and J by 4 bases, 6 bases remained unmatched. The CDR3 length is 15 residues. From germline, CDR1 is MNHEY and CDR2 SVGAGI. The CDR3 region is CASSRGTGGLYGYTF. The CDR3 DNA reads TGTGCCAGCAGTCGGGGGACAGGGGGACTCTATGGCTACACCTTC.

This chain uses TRBV28 with TRBJ1-5, with D maybe TRBD1 (5 bases). This CDR3 spans 11 amino acids. Germline loops: CDR1 MDHEN, CDR2 SYDVKM. Deletions cut 11 bases from V and 4 bases from J, with 9 bases between. The CDR3 DNA follows: TGTGCCCCGACAGTAAATCAGCCCCAGCATTTT. It yields the protein CAPTVNQPQHF.

The chain joins TRBV6-4 to TRBJ1-2, with 7 nucleotides matching TRBD1. Per germline, CDR1 MRHNA and CDR2 SNTAGT. After removal of 0 bases from V and 7 bases from J, the junction contained 5 bases not matched to a gene. The CDR3 spans 14 residues. The CDR3, as DNA: TGTGCCAGCAGTGACTCGCGACAGGGACGTGGCTACACCTTC. Translation gives CASSDSRQGRGYTF.

The chain joins TRBV4-3 to TRBJ2-2; D not certain. Germline CDR1 is LGHNA and CDR2 is YSLEER. The CDR3 extends over 14 amino acids. Trimming pared 2 bases from V and 4 bases from J, leaving 8 bases between. For the CDR3, the DNA is TGCGCCAGCAGCCAAATCTTCCTCACCGGGGAGCTGTTTTTT. Protein product: CASSQIFLTGELFF.

The chain links TRBV15 to TRBJ1-1, with 8 positions matching TRBD1. J gave up 5 bases and V 3 bases, and 8 bases lay outside the gene matches. Germline-derived CDR1 and CDR2 are LNHNV and YYDKDF (reference sequence). The CDR3 length is 15 residues. CDR3 sequence reads: CATSSSGTGGTEAFF. As DNA, the CDR3 is TGTGCCACCAGCAGTTCCGGGACAGGAGGAACTGAAGCTTTCTTT.

J is TRBJ2-5 and V is TRBV28; the D gene is possibly TRBD2 (5 bases). This CDR3 region has 13 residues. V was pared by 5 bases and J by 1 base, with 8 bases between. CDR1 and CDR2 from the germline V gene are MDHEN and SYDVKM. The CDR3 bases are TGTGCCAGCAGTCCTAGCAGCCAAGAGACCCAGTACTTC. It yields the protein CASSPSSQETQYF.

V gene TRBV6-2 or TRBV6-3 combines with J gene TRBJ2-7; tentative D call: TRBD2 (5 bases). The CDR3 is 11 residues long. V was shortened by 6 bases and J by 4 bases, with 7 bases between the two germline ends. Germline V gene data show CDR1 as MNHEY and CDR2 as SVGEGT. Written as DNA, the CDR3 is TGTGCCAGCAGCCGGACTTACGAGCAGTACTTC. Protein sequence: CASSRTYEQYF.

This chain uses TRBV27 with TRBJ2-5, with D perhaps matching TRBD1 (6 bases). This CDR3 is 14 amino acids long. V was clipped by 0 bases and J by 2 bases, with 7 bases between them. Germline V lookup: CDR1 MNHEY, CDR2 SMNVEV (reference sequence). The CDR3 is CASSLSDSQETQYF. The CDR3 nucleotides are TGTGCCAGCAGTTTATCGGACAGTCAAGAGACCCAGTACTTC.

J is TRBJ1-1 and V is TRBV11-2; maybe TRBD1 (5 bases). Germline V CDR1 and CDR2: SGHAT, FQNNGV. Trimming pared 5 bases from V and 8 bases from J, leaving 15 bases between. The CDR3 contains 13 residues. This chain's CDR3 is CASSRLTAVEAFF. The CDR3, as DNA: TGTGCCAGCAGCCGGTTGACAGCCGTGGAAGCTTTCTTT.

The chain combines TRBV11-2 with TRBJ1-2; 8 bases align to TRBD1. The CDR3 sequence is 13 residues long. Trimming removed 0 bases from V and 8 bases from J; junction bases left unmatched: 2. The germline gives CDR1 SGHAT, CDR2 FQNNGV. CDR3 sequence: CASSLDRGRGYTF. The CDR3 region has the DNA TGTGCCAGCAGCTTAGACAGGGGGCGCGGCTACACCTTC.